These 28 T cell receptor beta chains originate from one sample sequenced in a study of blood T cell repertoires in COVID-19. Some clones are missing from TCRdb's copy, which holds only in-frame ones; the method was immunoSEQ multiplex PCR. The sample carries about 140,000 clones, 75% to 90% recorded once. Sequencing used peripheral blood. The receptors here all came from a man aged 65-85 years who had recovered from COVID-19.

The chain employs TRBV9 and TRBJ1-5; weak D call: TRBD1 (6 bases). Germline V gene sequence: CDR1 SGDLS, CDR2 YYNGEE. The length of the CDR3 is 15 residues. V shed 0 bases and J shed 1 base, with 8 bases lying between them. The CDR3, as DNA: TGTGCCAGCAGCGTAGGGGACACAAGCAATCAGCCCCAGCATTTT. The encoded protein is CASSVGDTSNQPQHF.

V is TRBV15 and J is TRBJ1-6; TRBD1 aligns across 7 bases. The V segment lost 0 bases and the J segment 14 bases; nucleotides outside the gene matches: 16. CDR1 and CDR2 from the germline V gene are LNHNV and YYDKDF (reference sequence). The CDR3 has 17 amino acids. The CDR3 nucleotides read TGTGCCACCAGCAGAGATTTAGCCACAGGGGTGGAGGGATCCCTCCACTTT. It encodes CATSRDLATGVEGSLHF.

DNA of the CDR3: TGTGCCAGCAGCTCTACAGGGGAAGAGACCCAGTACTTC. Its protein product is CASSSTGEETQYF. J is TRBJ2-5 and V is TRBV5-8; TRBD1 matches at 7 bases. The CDR3 length is 13 residues. Germline V gives CDR1 SGHTS, CDR2 YDEGEE. V gave up 3 bases and J gave up 3 bases; unmatched junction bases: 2.

The chain links TRBV19 to TRBJ2-7; D is uncertain. The germline V and J ends were trimmed by 2 bases and 1 base, with 6 bases remaining between them. This CDR3 is 13 amino acids long. The V gene's germline CDR1 is LNHDA and CDR2 SQIVND (reference sequence). The CDR3 nucleotides read TGTGCCAGTAGTATACCCAGGTCCTACGAGCAGTACTTC. Its protein is CASSIPRSYEQYF.

The chain is built from TRBV7-9 and TRBJ1-3; D gene ambiguous. V was shortened by 5 bases and J by 0 bases, with 11 bases between the two germline ends. This CDR3 has 15 residues. Per germline, CDR1 SEHNR and CDR2 FQNEAQ (reference sequence). The CDR3 coding sequence is TGTGCCAGCAGCCCCCCCGGAGGCTCTGGAAACACCATATATTTT. Encoded protein: CASSPPGGSGNTIYF.

This chain connects TRBV3-1 (or the pseudogene TRBV3-2) to TRBJ2-7; D remains unclear. V shed 2 bases and J shed 2 bases, with 10 bases lying between them. The germline V gene encodes CDR1 LGHDT and CDR2 YNNKEL (reference sequence). The CDR3 contains 14 residues. The CDR3 coding sequence is TGTGCCAGCAGCCAAAGGAGTTGGGCCTACGAGCAGTACTTC. Translation gives CASSQRSWAYEQYF.

V and J are TRBV10-3 and TRBJ1-2, with 7 bases fitting TRBD1. With 10 bases clipped from V and 14 bases from J, the junction kept 19 bases outside the gene matches. The germline gives CDR1 ENHRY, CDR2 SYGVKD. CDR3 length: 13 amino acids. The CDR3 bases are TGTGCCACGTGGACAGGAAGTATAGTAGTGCTTACCTTC. Residues: CATWTGSIVVLTF.

The chain recombines TRBV15 with TRBJ2-1; TRBD2 aligns across 8 bases. This CDR3 comprises 15 residues. V shed 1 base, J shed 7 bases, and the junction held 6 bases outside the gene matches. The germline V gene has CDR1 LNHNV and CDR2 YYDKDF (reference sequence). CDR3 amino acids: CATSRAPGTRNEQFF. In DNA form, the CDR3 reads TGTGCCACCAGCAGAGCCCCCGGGACTAGGAATGAGCAGTTCTTC.

The V call is TRBV18, the J call TRBJ1-1; TRBD1 matches at 7 bases. The ends lost 3 bases at V and 4 bases at J; junction bases unmatched: 8. The length of the CDR3 is 15 residues. CDR1 and CDR2 from the germline V gene are KGHSH and LQKENI. The CDR3 spells CASSPENRQGTEAFF. The CDR3 DNA reads TGTGCCAGCTCACCGGAGAACAGACAGGGCACTGAAGCTTTCTTT.

The rearrangement joins TRBV10-1 to TRBJ1-1, with TRBD1 matching 8 bases. Germline CDR1 and CDR2: WNHNN and SYGVQD (reference sequence). Trimming at V came to 4 bases and at J to 2 bases, leaving 6 bases not matched to a gene. The CDR3 runs to 15 residues. The CDR3 DNA reads as TGCGCCAGCAGTGGATCGGACAGGGCAAACACTGAAGCTTTCTTT. Protein: CASSGSDRANTEAFF.

This clone turned up a few times. The chain employs TRBV19 and TRBJ2-6, with a possible D match to TRBD1 (5 bases). Germline values: CDR1 LNHDA, CDR2 SQIVND (reference sequence). The V gene lost 6 bases and the J gene lost 4 bases, with 13 bases spanning the gap. The CDR3 contains 15 residues. This CDR3 reads CASRRQPWGANVLTF. CDR3 DNA: TGTGCCAGTAGGCGACAGCCCTGGGGGGCCAACGTCCTGACTTTC. The whole variable domain, filled in from reference TRBV19 and TRBJ2-6, reads DGGITQSPKYLFRKEGQNVTLSCEQNLNHDAMYWYRQDPGQGLRLIYYSQIVNDFQKGDIAEGYSVSREKKESFPLTVTSAQKNPTAFYLCASRRQPWGANVLTFGAGSRLTVL.

The CDR3 DNA sequence: TGCGCCAGCAGCTTTATGGCAGGGGCGAACACCGGGGAGCTGTTTTTT. Translated, it gives CASSFMAGANTGELFF. This chain joins TRBV5-1 and TRBJ2-2; TRBD1 might be the D (6 bases). The CDR3 runs to 16 residues. Germline V CDR1 and CDR2: SGHRS, YFSETQ. V lost 2 bases, J lost 0 bases, and 11 bases lay in between. The full variable domain, in which reference TRBV5-1 and TRBJ2-2 provide the parts outside the CDR3, is KAGVTQTPRYLIKTRGQQVTLSCSPISGHRSVSWYQQTPGQGLQFLFEYFSETQRNKGNFPGRFSGRQFSNSRSEMNVSTLELGDSALYLCASSFMAGANTGELFFGEGSRLTVL.

This clone has a single count. The rearrangement joins TRBV7-3 to TRBJ2-1; 11 bases agree with TRBD2. From germline, CDR1 is SGHTA and CDR2 FQGTGA. This CDR3 region has 15 residues. The ends lost 0 bases at V and 9 bases at J; junction bases unmatched: 4. The CDR3 DNA sequence: TGTGCCAGCAGCTTAACTAGCGGGAGGGCGGGTGAGCAGTTCTTC. Its translation: CASSLTSGRAGEQFF.

DNA of the CDR3: TGTGCCAGCAGCGTAGGGGTACTAGCGGGAGGCTACGAGCAGTACTTC. Translated: CASSVGVLAGGYEQYF. This chain links TRBV9 with TRBJ2-7; 12 bases fit TRBD2. This CDR3 is built from 16 residues. Germline V gene sequence: CDR1 SGDLS, CDR2 YYNGEE. Trimming removed 0 bases from V and 3 bases from J; junction bases left unmatched: 4.

The CDR3 is CASSAGTNTGELFF. In DNA form, the CDR3 reads TGCGCCAGCTCAGCGGGAACGAACACCGGGGAGCTGTTTTTT. This chain uses TRBV10-1 with TRBJ2-2; 7 bases match TRBD2. The CDR3 runs to 14 residues. The junction had 3 bases not matched to a gene; V was cut back by 8 bases and J by 0 bases. From germline, CDR1 is WNHNN and CDR2 SYGVQD (reference sequence).

The chain carries TRBV7-9 and TRBJ1-1; D may be TRBD1 (5 bases). CDR3 length: 13 residues. Germline V gene data show CDR1 as SEHNR and CDR2 as FQNEAQ (reference sequence). Trimming pared 3 bases from V and 4 bases from J, leaving 9 bases between. The CDR3 DNA reads TGTGCCAGCAGCTTGGGGGGAAGCACTGAAGCTTTCTTT. Protein: CASSLGGSTEAFF. Complete variable domain (other parts from reference TRBV7-9 and TRBJ1-1): DTGVSQNPRHKITKRGQNVTFRCDPISEHNRLYWYRQTLGQGPEFLTYFQNEAQLEKSRLLSDRFSAERPKGSFSTLEIQRTEQGDSAMYLCASSLGGSTEAFFGQGTRLTVV.

J is TRBJ2-5 and V is TRBV27; 11 bases are shared with TRBD2. Germline V gene sequence: CDR1 MNHEY, CDR2 SMNVEV (reference sequence). CDR3 length: 16 amino acids. J gave up 2 bases and V 3 bases, and 5 bases lay outside the gene matches. The CDR3 reads CASSFSGLAEQETQYF. DNA for the CDR3: TGTGCCAGCAGTTTTTCGGGACTAGCGGAGCAAGAGACCCAGTACTTC.

The rearrangement links TRBV7-9 to TRBJ1-6; D remains unclear. The length of the CDR3 is 15 residues. The V end lost 3 bases, the J end lost 7 bases, and 13 bases lay between the germline ends. CDR1 is SEHNR, CDR2 FQNEAQ, per germline (reference sequence). CDR3 residues: CASSFGTIGNSPLHF. The CDR3 DNA is TGTGCCAGCAGCTTTGGCACCATCGGGAATTCACCCCTCCACTTT.

The CDR3 here is CASSFMSRTDTQYF. CDR3 sequence (DNA): TGTGCCAGCAGCTTCATGTCCCGCACAGATACGCAGTATTTT. V usage is TRBV7-2 and J usage is TRBJ2-3; D not resolved. Trimming shortened V by 3 bases and J by 1 base, and 8 bases separated the two germline ends. CDR3 length: 14 residues. Germline V gives CDR1 SGHTA, CDR2 FQGNSA.

The J gene is TRBJ2-1, the V gene TRBV18, with 13 bases lining up with TRBD2. This CDR3 region has 22 residues. Germline CDR1 KGHSH, CDR2 LQKENI. The trim removed 4 bases at V and 2 bases at J, leaving 20 bases unmatched. The CDR3 spells CASSLQIGTSGKGLVTYNEQFF. CDR3 sequence (DNA): TGTGCCAGCTCACTCCAGATTGGGACTAGCGGGAAGGGTCTGGTTACCTACAATGAGCAGTTCTTC.

The rearrangement links TRBV19 to TRBJ2-7; 8 bases match TRBD2. CDR1 and CDR2 (germline): LNHDA, SQIVND (reference sequence). The V segment lost 2 bases and the J segment 4 bases; nucleotides outside the gene matches: 7. The CDR3 has 15 residues. DNA for the CDR3: TGTGCCAGTAGTATAATTGCGGGAGGCGTTTACGAGCAGTACTTC. Translated, it gives CASSIIAGGVYEQYF.

The chain uses TRBV19 and TRBJ2-5, with 10 bases fitting TRBD1. Germline-derived CDR1 and CDR2 are LNHDA and SQIVND (reference sequence). The CDR3 is made up of 13 amino acids. The trim removed 7 bases at V and 4 bases at J, leaving 3 bases unmatched. This CDR3 is CASKDRGRETQYF. For the CDR3, the DNA is TGTGCCAGTAAAGACAGGGGGCGAGAGACCCAGTACTTC. The full variable domain, rest sourced from reference TRBV19 and TRBJ2-5, is DGGITQSPKYLFRKEGQNVTLSCEQNLNHDAMYWYRQDPGQGLRLIYYSQIVNDFQKGDIAEGYSVSREKKESFPLTVTSAQKNPTAFYLCASKDRGRETQYFGPGTRLLVL.

This chain joins TRBV6-5 and TRBJ2-1; 10 nucleotides align to TRBD2. This CDR3 spans 12 amino acids. V shed 8 bases, J shed 7 bases, and the junction held 2 bases outside the gene matches. Germline V CDR1 and CDR2: MNHEY, SVGAGI. CDR3 loop: CASGTSVNEQFF. As DNA, the CDR3 is TGTGCCAGCGGGACTAGCGTGAATGAGCAGTTCTTC.

The V call is TRBV19, the J call TRBJ2-3; TRBD1 might be the D (5 bases). Per germline, CDR1 LNHDA and CDR2 SQIVND (reference sequence). The CDR3 length is 15 residues. Deletions cut 1 base from V and 2 bases from J, with 10 bases between. CDR3 DNA: TGTGCCAGTAGTATAGGGGGCGTTAACACAGATACGCAGTATTTT. Translated, it gives CASSIGGVNTDTQYF. Full variable domain (rest looked up from reference TRBV19 and TRBJ2-3): DGGITQSPKYLFRKEGQNVTLSCEQNLNHDAMYWYRQDPGQGLRLIYYSQIVNDFQKGDIAEGYSVSREKKESFPLTVTSAQKNPTAFYLCASSIGGVNTDTQYFGPGTRLTVL.

The chain joins TRBV10-1 to TRBJ2-1; no firm D call. CDR1 and CDR2 from the germline V gene are WNHNN and SYGVQD (reference sequence). The CDR3 runs to 15 residues. Between the trimmed V and J ends, which lost 2 bases and 7 bases, there was a span of 15 bases. This CDR3 reads CASSEPEVSQNEQFF. The DNA of the CDR3 is TGCGCCAGCAGTGAGCCCGAGGTGTCTCAGAATGAGCAGTTCTTC.

V and J are TRBV4-3 and TRBJ2-1, with TRBD2 identical over 12 bases. The trim removed 0 bases at V and 8 bases at J, leaving 5 bases unmatched. The CDR3 runs to 16 residues. Germline CDR1 reads LGHNA; CDR2 reads YSLEER. CDR3 loop: CASSQDRLAGGHEQFF. DNA of the CDR3: TGCGCCAGCAGCCAAGATCGGCTAGCGGGAGGGCATGAGCAGTTCTTC.

The V call is TRBV30, the J call TRBJ2-5; TRBD1 agrees at 7 bases. CDR3 length: 13 amino acids. Trimming removed 4 bases from V and 4 bases from J; junction bases left unmatched: 6. The germline CDR1 and CDR2 sequences are GTSNPN and SVGIG (reference sequence). CDR3 loop: CAWNPGQRETQYF. The CDR3 region has the DNA TGTGCCTGGAACCCGGGACAGCGAGAGACCCAGTACTTC.

The V gene is TRBV21-1, the J gene TRBJ2-5; the table calls TRBD2, which could not be checked here. TRBV21-1 is a listed pseudogene. This CDR3 spans 16 amino acids. The CDR3 is CASSKGHGGPQETQYF. The DNA for the CDR3 is TGTGCCAGCAGCAAAGGGCACGGGGGGCCTCAAGAGACCCAGTACTTC.